Below, 9 T cell receptor beta chains from the same sample are listed, as sequenced in a study of T-cell reconstitution after alpha-beta-depleted transplantation in children. Preparing the TCRbeta library involved the use of unique molecular identifiers. TCRdb ran MiXCR on the PCR reads and lists one entry per CDR3 protein. In the table there are around 380,000 distinct CDR3 sequences, around 9.9% of which are singletons. Specimen: PBMCs from the stem cell graft donor, collected from the stem cell graft. The origin of the receptors is a human donor who donated a stem cell graft to a child with acute myeloid leukemia.

The V and J genes are TRBV5-5 and TRBJ1-1; 9 bases align to TRBD1. From germline, CDR1 is SGHKS and CDR2 YYEKEE (reference sequence). The CDR3 contains 14 residues. Germline trimming cut 0 bases from V and 8 bases from J; bases unmatched to any gene: 5. CDR3: CASSLGPGQGEAFF. The CDR3 coding sequence is TGTGCCAGCAGCTTGGGGCCCGGACAGGGGGAAGCTTTCTTT.

V and J are TRBV15 and TRBJ1-5; 10 positions match TRBD1. Unmatched junction bases numbered 4, after V lost 6 bases and J lost 2 bases. CDR3 size: 15 residues. Per the germline V gene, CDR1 is LNHNV and CDR2 is YYDKDF (reference sequence). Here the CDR3 DNA reads TGTGCCACCAGAGGGGACAGGGGTGGCAATCAGCCCCAGCATTTT. Encoded protein: CATRGDRGGNQPQHF.

This clonotype was detected many times. The V and J genes are TRBV20-1 and TRBJ2-1; 7 bases match TRBD2. J gave up 9 bases and V 1 base, and 9 bases lay outside the gene matches. Germline CDR1 is DFQATT and CDR2 is SNEGSKA (reference sequence). This CDR3 region has 14 residues. The CDR3, as DNA: TGCAGTGCTAGAGTCGGCGGGAGTCAAGGTGAGCAGTTCTTC. As protein: CSARVGGSQGEQFF.

This clonotype has just a few counts. The chain employs TRBV7-2 and TRBJ2-3; the D is unclear. Per the germline V gene, CDR1 is SGHTA and CDR2 is FQGNSA. The CDR3 length is 14 residues. V was cut by 1 base and J by 7 bases, with 12 bases left in between. This CDR3 is CASSLETVQYTQYF. CDR3 DNA: TGTGCCAGCAGCTTAGAAACGGTGCAATATACGCAGTATTTT.

The rearrangement uses TRBV9 and TRBJ2-3, with D tentatively TRBD2 (5 bases). The V and J ends lost 0 bases and 5 bases respectively, with 10 bases between them. Germline values: CDR1 SGDLS, CDR2 YYNGEE. This CDR3 is 14 amino acids long. The CDR3 region has the DNA TGTGCCAGCAGCGTAGGGGCAGAGGGAGATACGCAGTATTTT. Encoded protein: CASSVGAEGDTQYF.

The CDR3 sequence is CASSLHGSSYNEQFF. The DNA of the CDR3 is TGTGCCAGCAGTTTACACGGGAGCTCCTACAATGAGCAGTTCTTC. V is TRBV12-3 or TRBV12-4 and J is TRBJ2-1; perhaps TRBD2 as D (6 bases). This CDR3 has 15 residues. V dropped 2 bases and J dropped 0 bases, with 8 bases sitting between them.

The rearrangement uses TRBV6-1 and TRBJ1-3, with unresolved D. Deletions cut 5 bases from V and 0 bases from J, with 8 bases between. Germline CDR1 reads MNHNS; CDR2 reads SASEGT. CDR3 size: 14 residues. CDR3 amino acids: CASSQLRSGNTIYF. CDR3 DNA sequence: TGTGCCAGCAGTCAGCTACGCTCTGGAAACACCATATATTTT.

The CDR3 DNA reads as TGTGCCAGCAGTATCCAACAGGGCTCTGGAAACACCATATATTTT. Residues: CASSIQQGSGNTIYF. J is TRBJ1-3 and V is TRBV6-1; a possible D gene is TRBD1 (6 bases). The CDR3 is 15 residues long. V was clipped by 5 bases and J by 0 bases, with 11 bases between them. Germline CDR1 is MNHNS and CDR2 is SASEGT.

The gene calls are TRBV5-1 and TRBJ2-5; D might be TRBD2 (5 bases). V gave up 3 bases and J gave up 4 bases, with 13 bases separating them. Germline CDR1 and CDR2: SGHRS and YFSETQ. The length of the CDR3 is 14 residues. For the CDR3, the DNA is TGCGCCAGCAGCTCGGAGGCGCCGAGAGAGACCCAGTACTTC. It translates to CASSSEAPRETQYF.